This TCR beta chain was captured by sequencing in a study of blood T cell repertoires in COVID-19. For the study at large: Samples representing acute and convalescent COVID-19 were sourced from the United States, Italy and Spain.

Original analysis: By means of reference gene primer amplification, nucleated cell counts were estimated. Clones were read by immunoSEQ multiplex PCR, and TCRdb kept only the in-frame ones, dropping some. That table furnishes V, J and clone size, whereas the DNA furnished D and trimming. Of some 220,000 clones listed, roughly 89% are singletons. Everyone who took part was about 18 to 90 years old, and they came from some 23 US areas. Cohorts were determined from participant-reported clinical history. The CDR3 contains 15 residues. The V end was cut by 0 bases, the J end by 0 bases, with 6 bases between. Germline CDR1 MNHEY, CDR2 SVGAGI.

The receptor was derived from a woman aged 40 to 50 with acute COVID-19. Material: PBMCs or T cells enriched from blood (not recorded which). The chain employs TRBV6-5 and TRBJ1-5; D is undetermined. CDR3 nucleotides: TGTGCCAGCAGTTACTCTCGGGATAGCAATCAGCCCCAGCATTTT. It encodes CASSYSRDSNQPQHF.